The 2 T cell receptor beta chains presented below share a single source sample, sequenced in a study of blood T cell repertoires in COVID-19. Sequenced by immunoSEQ multiplex PCR; TCRdb stores in-frame clones only, minus some. The repertoire consists of 35,000 to 50,000 clones, with 82% occurring once and the leading ten covering over 4%. What was sequenced was peripheral blood. The receptors derive from a woman between 65 and 79 years old with acute or convalescent COVID-19.

The V gene is TRBV9, the J gene TRBJ1-3, with D tentatively TRBD1 (6 bases). The V gene lost 0 bases and the J gene lost 4 bases, with 14 bases spanning the gap. CDR1 SGDLS and CDR2 YYNGEE come from the germline V gene. The CDR3 sequence is 16 residues long. The CDR3 loop is CASSVAQGSLGNTIYF. DNA for the CDR3: TGTGCCAGCAGCGTAGCACAGGGATCACTAGGAAACACCATATATTTT.

The rearrangement links TRBV15 to TRBJ1-4, with a possible D match to TRBD1 (5 bases). Germline V gene sequence: CDR1 LNHNV, CDR2 YYDKDF (reference sequence). The CDR3 runs 15 residues. V dropped 0 bases and J dropped 4 bases, with 9 bases sitting between them. The CDR3 region has the DNA TGTGCCACCAGCAGAGAGACAGCATTTAATGAAAAACTGTTTTTT. Translated, it gives CATSRETAFNEKLFF.